The 7 T cell receptor beta chains presented below share a single source sample, sequenced in a study of blood T cell repertoires in COVID-19. Clones were read by immunoSEQ multiplex PCR, and TCRdb kept only the in-frame ones, dropping some. The repertoire holds tens of thousands of clones, with about 83% as singletons. What was sequenced was peripheral blood. The receptors originated from a man over 45 with active COVID-19.

The chain couples TRBV7-8 to TRBJ2-7; 7 bases align to TRBD2. Germline V lookup: CDR1 SGHVS, CDR2 FQNEAQ. The CDR3 has 15 residues. V lost 5 bases, J lost 7 bases, and 14 bases stayed unmatched. The CDR3 sequence is CASSTTRAGAGEQYF. In DNA form, the CDR3 reads TGTGCCAGCAGCACCACGAGGGCGGGAGCGGGAGAGCAGTACTTC.

This clone has only one observation. The chain links TRBV7-3 to TRBJ2-6; weak D call: TRBD1 (6 bases). Trimming shortened V by 5 bases and J by 9 bases, and 11 bases separated the two germline ends. This CDR3 contains 13 residues. Germline loops: CDR1 SGHTA, CDR2 FQGTGA. CDR3 amino acids: CASSRWDNNVLTF. In nucleotides, the CDR3 is TGTGCCAGCAGCCGATGGGACAACAACGTCCTGACTTTC.

The V call is TRBV10-3, the J call TRBJ2-1; D is possibly TRBD1 (6 bases). The V and J ends lost 2 bases and 8 bases respectively, with 25 bases between them. Germline V CDR1 and CDR2: ENHRY, SYGVKD. The CDR3 contains 18 residues. The CDR3 spells CAISEPAGGSSKGDEQFF. CDR3 nucleotides: TGTGCCATCAGTGAGCCCGCTGGGGGTAGCTCCAAGGGGGATGAGCAGTTCTTC.

This sequence joins TRBV7-9 and TRBJ2-7, with 7 bases that match TRBD1. Losses at the gene ends were 5 bases for V and 5 bases for J; bases not matched to a gene: 3. CDR1 and CDR2 from the germline V gene are SEHNR and FQNEAQ (reference sequence). CDR3 length: 12 residues. The CDR3 nucleotides read TGTGCCAGCAGCATTACAGGGGACGAGCAGTACTTC. Protein sequence: CASSITGDEQYF.

This clone has a handful of counts. One end of the junction fails to match germline, which may point to a read error. V is TRBV7-3 and J is TRBJ1-4; TRBD1 agrees at 7 bases. The CDR3 is 15 amino acids. The germline CDR1 and CDR2 sequences are SGHTA and FQGTGA. CDR3 loop: CASSSHRPRGRHPGF. Written as DNA, the CDR3 is TGTGCCAGCAGCTCCCACCGCCCCAGGGGGAGACATCCCGGGTTT.

The chain is built from TRBV21-1 and TRBJ1-2. TRBV21-1 is given as a pseudogene. The CDR3 runs to 10 residues. The CDR3 protein is CANRGGGYTF. The DNA for the CDR3 is TGTGCCAACCGGGGAGGGGGCTACACCTTC.

To note about this clone: One end of the junction is discordant with germline, which a read error may explain. V is TRBV12-3 or TRBV12-4 and J is TRBJ1-3; 8 bases are shared with TRBD1. The CDR3 sequence is 12 residues long. CDR3 DNA: TGTGCCAGCAGTTTATCCGGGACAGGCTGGGGGTTT. Its protein product is CASSLSGTGWGF.